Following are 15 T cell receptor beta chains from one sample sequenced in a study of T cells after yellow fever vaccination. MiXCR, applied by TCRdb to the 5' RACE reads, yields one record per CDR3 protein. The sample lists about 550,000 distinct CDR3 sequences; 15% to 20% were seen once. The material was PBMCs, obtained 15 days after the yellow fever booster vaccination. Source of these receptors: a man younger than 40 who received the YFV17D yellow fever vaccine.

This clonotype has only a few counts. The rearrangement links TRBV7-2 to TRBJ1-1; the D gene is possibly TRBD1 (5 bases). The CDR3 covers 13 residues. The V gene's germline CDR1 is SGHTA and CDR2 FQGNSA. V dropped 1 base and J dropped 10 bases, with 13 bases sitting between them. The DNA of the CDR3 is TGTGCCAGCAGCTTAGGGATAGGGGTACGAGCTTTCTTT. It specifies CASSLGIGVRAFF. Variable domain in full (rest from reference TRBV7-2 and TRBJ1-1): GAGVSQSPSNKVTEKGKDVELRCDPISGHTALYWYRQSLGQGLEFLIYFQGNSAPDKSGLPSDRFSAERTGGSVSTLTIQRTQQEDSAVYLCASSLGIGVRAFFGQGTRLTVV.

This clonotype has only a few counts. CDR3 amino acids: CASSVRTSGSYEQYF. Here the CDR3 DNA reads TGTGCCAGCAGCGTGCGGACTAGCGGGTCCTACGAGCAGTACTTC. The chain carries TRBV7-2 and TRBJ2-7, with 11 bases fitting TRBD2. The CDR3 extends over 15 amino acids. CDR1 and CDR2 (germline): SGHTA, FQGNSA. V was clipped by 5 bases and J by 1 base; unmatched bases: 4.

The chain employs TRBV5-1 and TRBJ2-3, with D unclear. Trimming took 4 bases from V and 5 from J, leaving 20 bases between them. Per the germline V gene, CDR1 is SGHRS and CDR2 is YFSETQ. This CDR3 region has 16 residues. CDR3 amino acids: CASSRIPGLSGDTQYF. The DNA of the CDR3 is TGCGCCAGCAGCCGGATACCGGGTTTGAGTGGAGATACGCAGTATTTT. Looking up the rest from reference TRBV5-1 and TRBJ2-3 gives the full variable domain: KAGVTQTPRYLIKTRGQQVTLSCSPISGHRSVSWYQQTPGQGLQFLFEYFSETQRNKGNFPGRFSGRQFSNSRSEMNVSTLELGDSALYLCASSRIPGLSGDTQYFGPGTRLTVL.

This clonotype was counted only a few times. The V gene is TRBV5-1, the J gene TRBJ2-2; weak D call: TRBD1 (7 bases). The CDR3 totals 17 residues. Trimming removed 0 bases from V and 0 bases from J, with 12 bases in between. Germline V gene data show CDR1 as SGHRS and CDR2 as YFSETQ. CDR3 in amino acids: CASSLEGGTANTGELFF. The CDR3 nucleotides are TGCGCCAGCAGCTTGGAAGGCGGGACAGCGAACACCGGGGAGCTGTTTTTT.

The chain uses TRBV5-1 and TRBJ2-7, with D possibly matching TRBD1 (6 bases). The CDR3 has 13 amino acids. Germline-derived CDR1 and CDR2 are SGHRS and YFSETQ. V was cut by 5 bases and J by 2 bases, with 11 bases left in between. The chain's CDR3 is CASRADSAYEQYF. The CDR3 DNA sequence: TGCGCCAGCAGGGCGGACAGCGCCTACGAGCAGTACTTC.

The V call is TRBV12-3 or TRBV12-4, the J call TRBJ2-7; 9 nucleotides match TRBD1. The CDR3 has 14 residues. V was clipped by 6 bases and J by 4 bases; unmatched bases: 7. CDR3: CASRSPGQGYEQYF. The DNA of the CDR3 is TGTGCCAGCAGGTCACCGGGACAGGGTTACGAGCAGTACTTC.

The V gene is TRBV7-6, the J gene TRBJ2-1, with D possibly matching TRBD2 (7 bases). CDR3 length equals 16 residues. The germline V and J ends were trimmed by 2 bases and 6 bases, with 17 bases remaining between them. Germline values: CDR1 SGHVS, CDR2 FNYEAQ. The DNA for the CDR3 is TGTGCCAGCAGCTTATGGGGGGGGGCGTCCCGCAATGAGCAGTTCTTC. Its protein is CASSLWGGASRNEQFF.

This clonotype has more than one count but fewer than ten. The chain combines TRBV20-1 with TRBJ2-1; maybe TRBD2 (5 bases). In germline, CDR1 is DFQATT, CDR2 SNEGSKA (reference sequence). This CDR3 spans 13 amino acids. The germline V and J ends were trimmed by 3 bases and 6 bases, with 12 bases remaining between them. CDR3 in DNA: TGCAGTGCTAGCTCTAGTAGCGTCAATGAGCAGTTCTTC. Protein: CSASSSSVNEQFF.

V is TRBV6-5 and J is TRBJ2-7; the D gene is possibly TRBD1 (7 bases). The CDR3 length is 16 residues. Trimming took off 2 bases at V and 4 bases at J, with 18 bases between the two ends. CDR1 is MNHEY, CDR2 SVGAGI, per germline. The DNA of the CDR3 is TGTGCCAGCAGTTACGCAGTGACAGGGAGGCCGTACGAGCAGTACTTC. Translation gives CASSYAVTGRPYEQYF.

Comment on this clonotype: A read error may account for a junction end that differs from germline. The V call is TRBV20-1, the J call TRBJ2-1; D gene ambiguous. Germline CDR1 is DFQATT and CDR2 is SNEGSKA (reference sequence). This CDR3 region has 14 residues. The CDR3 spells CSARDGLSYDEQFF. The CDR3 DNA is TGCAGTGCCAGAGACGGCCTCTCCTACGATGAGCAGTTCTTC.

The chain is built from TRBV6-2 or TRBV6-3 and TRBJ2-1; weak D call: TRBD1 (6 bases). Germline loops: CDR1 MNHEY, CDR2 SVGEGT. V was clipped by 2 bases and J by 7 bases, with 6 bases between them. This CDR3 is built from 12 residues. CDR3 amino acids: CASSYGTNEQFF. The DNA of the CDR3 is TGTGCCAGCAGTTACGGGACAAATGAGCAGTTCTTC.

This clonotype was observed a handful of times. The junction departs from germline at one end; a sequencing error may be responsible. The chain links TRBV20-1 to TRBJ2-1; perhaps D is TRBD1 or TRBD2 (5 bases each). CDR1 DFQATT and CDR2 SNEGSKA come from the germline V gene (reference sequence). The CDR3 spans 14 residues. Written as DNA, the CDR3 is TGCAGTGCAAGAGGAGCGGACATTTACAATGAGCAGTTCTTC. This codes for CSARGADIYNEQFF.

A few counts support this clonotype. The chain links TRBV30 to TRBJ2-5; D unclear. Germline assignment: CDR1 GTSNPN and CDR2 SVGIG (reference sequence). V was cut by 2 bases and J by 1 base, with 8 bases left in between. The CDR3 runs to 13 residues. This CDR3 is CAWSSGVQETQYF. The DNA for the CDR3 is TGTGCCTGGAGTTCAGGTGTCCAAGAGACCCAGTACTTC.

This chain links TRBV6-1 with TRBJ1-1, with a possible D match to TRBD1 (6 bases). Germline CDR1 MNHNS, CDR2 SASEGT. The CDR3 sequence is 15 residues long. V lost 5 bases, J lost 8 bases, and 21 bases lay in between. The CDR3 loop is CASSPVQGALTEAFF. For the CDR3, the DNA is TGTGCCAGCAGTCCAGTACAGGGAGCCTTAACAGAAGCTTTCTTT.

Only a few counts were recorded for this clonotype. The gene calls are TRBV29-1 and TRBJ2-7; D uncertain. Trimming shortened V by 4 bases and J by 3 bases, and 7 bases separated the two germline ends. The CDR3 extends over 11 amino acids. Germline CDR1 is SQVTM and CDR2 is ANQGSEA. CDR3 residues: CSVVEGYEQYF. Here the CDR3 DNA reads TGCAGCGTTGTTGAAGGCTACGAGCAGTACTTC.